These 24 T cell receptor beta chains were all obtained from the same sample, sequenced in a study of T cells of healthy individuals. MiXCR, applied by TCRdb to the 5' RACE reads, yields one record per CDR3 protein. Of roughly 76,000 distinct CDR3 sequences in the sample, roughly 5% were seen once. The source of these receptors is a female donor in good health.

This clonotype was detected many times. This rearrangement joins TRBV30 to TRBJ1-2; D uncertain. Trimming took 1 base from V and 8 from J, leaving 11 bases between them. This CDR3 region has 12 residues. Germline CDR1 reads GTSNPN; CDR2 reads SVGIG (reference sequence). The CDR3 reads CAWSGGLPGYTF. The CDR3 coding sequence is TGTGCCTGGAGTGGCGGTCTTCCCGGCTACACCTTC.

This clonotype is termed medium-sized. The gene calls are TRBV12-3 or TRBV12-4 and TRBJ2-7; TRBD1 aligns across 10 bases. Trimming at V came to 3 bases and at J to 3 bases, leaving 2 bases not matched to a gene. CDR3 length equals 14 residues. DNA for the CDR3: TGTGCCAGCAGTTTGACAGGGGGCGGCTACGAGCAGTACTTC. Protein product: CASSLTGGGYEQYF.

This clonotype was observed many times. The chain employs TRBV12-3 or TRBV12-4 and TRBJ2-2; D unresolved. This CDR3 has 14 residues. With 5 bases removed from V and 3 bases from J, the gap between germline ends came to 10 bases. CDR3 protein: CASSLGWDTGELFF. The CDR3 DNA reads TGTGCCAGCAGTCTGGGTTGGGACACCGGGGAGCTGTTTTTT.

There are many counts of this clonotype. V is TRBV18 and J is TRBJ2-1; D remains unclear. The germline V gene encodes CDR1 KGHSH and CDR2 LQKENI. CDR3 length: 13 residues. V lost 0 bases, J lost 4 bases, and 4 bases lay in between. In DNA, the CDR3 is TGTGCCAGCTCACCACCTGCTTACAATGAGCAGTTCTTC. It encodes CASSPPAYNEQFF.

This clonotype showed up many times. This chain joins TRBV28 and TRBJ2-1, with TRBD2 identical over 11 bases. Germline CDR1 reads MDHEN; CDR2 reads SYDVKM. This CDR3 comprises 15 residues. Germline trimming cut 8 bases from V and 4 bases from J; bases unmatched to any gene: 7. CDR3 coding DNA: TGTGCCAGCCGACGGACTAGCGGGTTGTACAATGAGCAGTTCTTC. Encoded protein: CASRRTSGLYNEQFF.

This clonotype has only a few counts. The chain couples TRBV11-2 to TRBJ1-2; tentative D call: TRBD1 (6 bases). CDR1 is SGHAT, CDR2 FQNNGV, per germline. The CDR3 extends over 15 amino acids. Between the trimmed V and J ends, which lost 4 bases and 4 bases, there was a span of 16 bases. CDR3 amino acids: CASSSTGPQFYGYTF. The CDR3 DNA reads TGTGCCAGCAGCTCTACAGGGCCCCAATTCTATGGCTACACCTTC.

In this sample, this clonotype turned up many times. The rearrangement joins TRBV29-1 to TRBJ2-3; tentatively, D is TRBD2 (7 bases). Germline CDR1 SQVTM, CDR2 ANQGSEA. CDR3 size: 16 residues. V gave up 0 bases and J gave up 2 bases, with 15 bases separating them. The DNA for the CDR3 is TGCAGCGTTGAAGACGGGGGGCCTACCCTCACAGATACGCAGTATTTT. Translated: CSVEDGGPTLTDTQYF.

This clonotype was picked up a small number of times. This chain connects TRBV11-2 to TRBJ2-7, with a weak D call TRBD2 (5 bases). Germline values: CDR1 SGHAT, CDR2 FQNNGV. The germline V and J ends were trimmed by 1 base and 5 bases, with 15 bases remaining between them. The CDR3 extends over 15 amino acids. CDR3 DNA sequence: TGTGCCAGCAGCTTAGGGGCTGAGGGTCCCCACGAGCAGTACTTC. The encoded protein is CASSLGAEGPHEQYF.

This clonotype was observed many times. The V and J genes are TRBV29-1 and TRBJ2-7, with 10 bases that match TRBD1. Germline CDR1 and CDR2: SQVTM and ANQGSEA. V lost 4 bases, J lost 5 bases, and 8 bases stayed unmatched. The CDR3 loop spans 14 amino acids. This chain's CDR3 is CSVAKGTGADEQYF. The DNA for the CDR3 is TGCAGCGTTGCCAAGGGGACAGGGGCCGACGAGCAGTACTTC.

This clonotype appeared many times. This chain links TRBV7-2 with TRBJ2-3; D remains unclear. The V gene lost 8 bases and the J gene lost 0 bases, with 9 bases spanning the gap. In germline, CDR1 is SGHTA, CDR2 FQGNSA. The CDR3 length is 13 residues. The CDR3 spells CASGRASTDTQYF. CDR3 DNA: TGTGCCAGCGGCAGAGCTAGCACAGATACGCAGTATTTT.

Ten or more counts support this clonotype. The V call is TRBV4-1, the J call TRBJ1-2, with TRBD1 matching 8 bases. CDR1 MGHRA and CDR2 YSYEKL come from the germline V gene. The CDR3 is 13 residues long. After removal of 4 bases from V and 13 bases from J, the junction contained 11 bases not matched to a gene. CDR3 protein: CASSRERQGRCTF. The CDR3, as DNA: TGCGCCAGCAGCCGCGAACGACAGGGGAGATGCACCTTC.

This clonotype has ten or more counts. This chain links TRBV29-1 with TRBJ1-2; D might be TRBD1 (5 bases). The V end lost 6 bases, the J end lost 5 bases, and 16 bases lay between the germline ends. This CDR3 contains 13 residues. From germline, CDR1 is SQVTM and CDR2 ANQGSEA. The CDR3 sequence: CSVARDGLYGYTF. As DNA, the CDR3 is TGCAGCGTAGCGAGGGACGGATTGTATGGCTACACCTTC.

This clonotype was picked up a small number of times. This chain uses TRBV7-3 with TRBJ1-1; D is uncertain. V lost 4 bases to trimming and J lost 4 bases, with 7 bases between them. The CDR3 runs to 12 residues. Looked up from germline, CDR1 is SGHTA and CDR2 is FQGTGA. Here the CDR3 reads CASSSGSTEAFF. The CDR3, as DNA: TGTGCCAGCAGCTCGGGTAGCACTGAAGCTTTCTTT.

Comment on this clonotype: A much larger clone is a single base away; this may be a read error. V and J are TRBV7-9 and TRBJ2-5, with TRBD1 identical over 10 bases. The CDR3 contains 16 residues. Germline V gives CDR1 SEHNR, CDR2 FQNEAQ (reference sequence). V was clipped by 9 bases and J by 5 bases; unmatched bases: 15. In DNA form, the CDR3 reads TGTGCCAGAAGCCCGCGGTCCGGGACAGGGGAGGAGACCCAGTACTTC. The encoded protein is CARSPRSGTGEETQYF.

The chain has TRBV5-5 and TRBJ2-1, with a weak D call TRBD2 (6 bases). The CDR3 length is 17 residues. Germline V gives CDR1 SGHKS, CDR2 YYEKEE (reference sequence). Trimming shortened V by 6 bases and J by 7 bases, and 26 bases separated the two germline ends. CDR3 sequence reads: CASTLGWWRGSKNEQFF. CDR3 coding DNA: TGTGCCAGCACCCTTGGTTGGTGGAGGGGATCGAAGAATGAGCAGTTCTTC.

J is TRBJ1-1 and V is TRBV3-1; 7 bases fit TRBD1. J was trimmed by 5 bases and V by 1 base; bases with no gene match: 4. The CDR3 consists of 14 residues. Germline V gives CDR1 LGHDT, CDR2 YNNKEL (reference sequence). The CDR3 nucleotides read TGTGCCAGCAGCCAAGCTGGCAGGGGGACTGAAGCTTTCTTT. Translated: CASSQAGRGTEAFF. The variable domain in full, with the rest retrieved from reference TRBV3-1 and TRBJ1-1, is DTAVSQTPKYLVTQMGNDKSIKCEQNLGHDTMYWYKQDSKKFLKIMFSYNNKELIINETVPNRFSPKSPDKAHLNLHINSLELGDSAVYFCASSQAGRGTEAFFGQGTRLTVV.

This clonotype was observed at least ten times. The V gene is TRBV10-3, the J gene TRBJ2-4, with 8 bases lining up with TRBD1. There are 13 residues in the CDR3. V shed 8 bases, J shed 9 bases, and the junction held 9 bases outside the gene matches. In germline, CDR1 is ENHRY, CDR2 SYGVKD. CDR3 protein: CAIARQGNTIQYF. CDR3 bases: TGTGCCATCGCACGACAGGGGAACACCATTCAGTACTTC.

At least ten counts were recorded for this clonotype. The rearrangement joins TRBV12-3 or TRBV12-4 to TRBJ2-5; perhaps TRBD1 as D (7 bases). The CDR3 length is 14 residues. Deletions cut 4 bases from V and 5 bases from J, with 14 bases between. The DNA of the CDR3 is TGTGCCAGCAGTTCCCAGGGGGGTAAGGAGACCCAGTACTTC. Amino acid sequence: CASSSQGGKETQYF.

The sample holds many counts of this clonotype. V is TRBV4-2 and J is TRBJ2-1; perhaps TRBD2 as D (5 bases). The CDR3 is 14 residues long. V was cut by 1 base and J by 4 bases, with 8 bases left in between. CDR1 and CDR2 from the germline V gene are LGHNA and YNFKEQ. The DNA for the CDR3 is TGTGCCAGCAGCCAAGGCGGGCCTTACAATGAGCAGTTCTTC. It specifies CASSQGGPYNEQFF.

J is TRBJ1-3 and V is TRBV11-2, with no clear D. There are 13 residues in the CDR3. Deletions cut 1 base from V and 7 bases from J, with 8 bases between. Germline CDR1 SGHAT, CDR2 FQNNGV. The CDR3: CASSLGISNTIYF. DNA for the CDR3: TGTGCCAGCAGCTTAGGTATCTCGAACACCATATATTTT.

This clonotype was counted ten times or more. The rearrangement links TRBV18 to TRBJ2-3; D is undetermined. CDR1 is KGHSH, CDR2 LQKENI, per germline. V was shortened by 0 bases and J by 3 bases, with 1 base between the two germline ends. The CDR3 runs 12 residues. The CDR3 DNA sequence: TGTGCCAGCTCACCACCAACAGATACGCAGTATTTT. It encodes CASSPPTDTQYF. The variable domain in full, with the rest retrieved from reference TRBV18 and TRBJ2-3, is NAGVMQNPRHLVRRRGQEARLRCSPMKGHSHVYWYRQLPEEGLKFMVYLQKENIIDESGMPKERFSAEFPKEGPSILRIQQVVRGDSAAYFCASSPPTDTQYFGPGTRLTVL.

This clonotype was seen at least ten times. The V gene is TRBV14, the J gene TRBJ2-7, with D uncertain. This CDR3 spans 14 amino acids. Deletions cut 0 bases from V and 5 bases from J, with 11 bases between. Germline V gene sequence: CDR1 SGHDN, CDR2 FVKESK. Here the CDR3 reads CASSQDFFGDEQYF. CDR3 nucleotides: TGTGCCAGCAGCCAAGATTTTTTTGGCGACGAGCAGTACTTC.

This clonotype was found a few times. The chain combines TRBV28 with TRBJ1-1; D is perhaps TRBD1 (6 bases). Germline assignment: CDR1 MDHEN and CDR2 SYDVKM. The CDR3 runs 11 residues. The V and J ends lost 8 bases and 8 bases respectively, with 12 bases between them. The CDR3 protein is CASGDQGEAFF. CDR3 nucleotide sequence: TGTGCCAGCGGGGATCAGGGGGAAGCTTTCTTT.

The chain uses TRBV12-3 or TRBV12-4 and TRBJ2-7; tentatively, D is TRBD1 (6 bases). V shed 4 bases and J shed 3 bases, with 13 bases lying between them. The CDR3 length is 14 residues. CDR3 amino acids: CASSSPQGFYEQYF. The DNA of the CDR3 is TGTGCCAGCAGTTCGCCACAGGGTTTCTACGAGCAGTACTTC.